This TCR beta chain was found in a study of T cell clonality in common variable immunodeficiency. Study-level results: In common variable immunodeficiency, TCR beta chains reportedly carried fewer deletions and N-nucleotide insertions. TCRbeta clonality was increased in CVID versus healthy controls. Links between repertoire features and CVID complications were heterogeneity-limited.

This clone was seen repeatedly, ten times or more. Its antigen is undetermined. The CDR3 end is not reached by the read, which stops 3 residues before it; the germline J gene fills it in. Diagnosis required reduced IgG, IgA and/or IgM with specific antibody deficiency. Of CVID subjects, some 15 were female and around 27 male, mean age about 40. V lost 4 bases, J lost 2 bases, and 16 bases lay in between. The CDR3 extends over 16 amino acids. Germline V gene data show CDR1 as SGHRS and CDR2 as YFSETQ. The method was immunoSEQ multiplex PCR; TCRdb's version includes in-frame clones alone and lacks a portion of them. The profile covers 20,000 to 30,000 clones, none occurring a single time.

The sequence came from a human donor with common variable immunodeficiency. The sequenced sample consisted of peripheral blood mononuclear cells. The J gene is TRBJ2-1, the V gene TRBV5-1; possible D gene TRBD1, 7 bases. The covered CDR3 bases are TGCGCCAGCAGCCCTGGGGGGACAGAGCCCTACAATGAG. This translates into CASSPGGTEPYNE. The CDR3 in full is CASSPGGTEPYNEQFF.